The present TCR beta chain was sequenced within a study of shared clonotypes between healthy human individuals. Sorted-subset replicate PCR reactions contained 200 ng DNA, corresponding to about 30,000 T cell genomes. Profiling relied on immunoSEQ multiplex PCR, and the TCRdb table lists in-frame clones only, not all of them. The sample lists hundreds of thousands of clones, around 72% occurring once. This CDR3 spans 15 amino acids. CDR1 is SGHAT, CDR2 FQNNGV, per germline. The sequenced material came from memory CD4+ T cells sorted from blood. Subset: CD45RA-negative fraction. This clonotype originated in a woman in her 30s in good health. The J gene is TRBJ2-5, the V gene TRBV11-2; no clear D gene. The closer fit of TRBJ2-7 to the DNA end suggests the J call may be wrong. The CDR3 sequence is CASSLDLASSYEQYF. CDR3 DNA sequence: TGTGCCAGCAGCTTAGATCTGGCTTCCTCCTACGAGCAGTACTTC.